The 22 T cell receptor beta chains reported below all come from one sample, sequenced in a study of blood T cell repertoires in COVID-19. The protocol was immunoSEQ multiplex PCR, while the TCRdb copy is restricted to in-frame clones and leaves out a portion. This sample has tens of thousands of clones, with around 78% found just once. Sequencing input: peripheral blood. These receptors came from a human donor in a cohort sampled during active COVID-19.

The chain joins TRBV3-1 (or the pseudogene TRBV3-2) to TRBJ1-2, with D perhaps matching TRBD1 (5 bases). Trimming took off 4 bases at V and 8 bases at J, with 14 bases between the two ends. Looked up from germline, CDR1 is LGHDT and CDR2 is YNNKEL (reference sequence). The CDR3 runs to 13 residues. The CDR3 reads CASSPRDSWGYTF. CDR3 sequence (DNA): TGTGCCAGCAGCCCGCGGGACTCTTGGGGCTACACCTTC.

This sequence joins TRBV5-4 and TRBJ2-5; D not certain. The V end was cut by 1 base, the J end by 4 bases, with 8 bases between. The CDR3 sequence is 13 residues long. The germline V gene encodes CDR1 SGHNT and CDR2 YYREEE (reference sequence). CDR3 bases: TGTGCCAGCAGCTTGTTTCTCGGAGAGACCCAGTACTTC. Its translation: CASSLFLGETQYF.

This clone occurred once. The chain uses TRBV19 and TRBJ1-4, with a possible D match to TRBD1 (6 bases). With 5 bases removed from V and 5 bases from J, the gap between germline ends came to 12 bases. Germline CDR1 reads LNHDA; CDR2 reads SQIVND (reference sequence). The CDR3 spans 14 residues. The CDR3 spells CASSRDNTNEKLFF. The CDR3 bases are TGTGCCAGTAGTCGGGACAATACAAATGAAAAACTGTTTTTT.

The chain combines TRBV7-8 with TRBJ2-1, with 11 bases lining up with TRBD2. Germline loops: CDR1 SGHVS, CDR2 FQNEAQ. V shed 2 bases, J shed 8 bases, and the junction held 8 bases outside the gene matches. There are 16 residues in the CDR3. The CDR3: CASSLPTSGVTYEQFF. The CDR3 DNA reads TGTGCCAGCAGCTTACCGACTAGCGGGGTTACCTATGAGCAGTTCTTC.

The V gene is TRBV7-9, the J gene TRBJ1-1; 10 bases fit TRBD1. V lost 7 bases, J lost 4 bases, and 9 bases stayed unmatched. Germline CDR1 SEHNR, CDR2 FQNEAQ (reference sequence). This CDR3 has 15 amino acids. The CDR3 bases are TGTGCCAGCACCCTTGGGGGACAGGGGCTCACTGAAGCTTTCTTT. This codes for CASTLGGQGLTEAFF. Drawing the rest from reference TRBV7-9 and TRBJ1-1, the complete variable domain is DTGVSQNPRHKITKRGQNVTFRCDPISEHNRLYWYRQTLGQGPEFLTYFQNEAQLEKSRLLSDRFSAERPKGSFSTLEIQRTEQGDSAMYLCASTLGGQGLTEAFFGQGTRLTVV.

The chain carries TRBV6-6 and TRBJ1-5; possible D gene TRBD1, 6 bases. The germline V gene has CDR1 MNHNY and CDR2 SVGAGI (reference sequence). This CDR3 spans 14 amino acids. The germline V and J ends were trimmed by 0 bases and 5 bases, with 8 bases remaining between them. CDR3 in DNA: TGTGCCAGCAGTTACTCACAGGGTTATCAGCCCCAGCATTTT. This translates into CASSYSQGYQPQHF.

The CDR3 spells CASSRVNTEAFF. CDR3 nucleotides: TGTGCCAGCAGCCGGGTAAACACTGAAGCTTTCTTT. V usage is TRBV5-5 and J usage is TRBJ1-1; D not certain. The CDR3 length is 12 residues. CDR1 and CDR2 (germline): SGHKS, YYEKEE (reference sequence). Trimming shortened V by 4 bases and J by 2 bases, and 6 bases separated the two germline ends.

This chain joins TRBV5-1 and TRBJ2-7; 9 bases are a match to TRBD1. This CDR3 has 15 amino acids. J was trimmed by 3 bases and V by 4 bases; bases with no gene match: 8. CDR1 is SGHRS and CDR2 is YFSETQ in the germline V gene. The CDR3 is CASSIGQGKGYEQYF. In nucleotides, the CDR3 is TGCGCCAGCAGCATCGGACAGGGGAAGGGCTACGAGCAGTACTTC.

This chain joins TRBV6-2 or TRBV6-3 and TRBJ2-1; TRBD2 matches 16 bases. Germline-derived CDR1 and CDR2 are MNHEY and SVGEGT. Germline trimming cut 6 bases from V and 0 bases from J; bases unmatched to any gene: 5. CDR3 size: 18 residues. CDR3 amino acids: CASSPGLAGGSSYNEQFF. The CDR3 DNA reads TGTGCCAGCAGCCCGGGACTAGCGGGGGGGAGCTCCTACAATGAGCAGTTCTTC.

This clone was recorded only once. The chain carries TRBV18 and TRBJ1-4; D is undetermined. The CDR3 covers 13 residues. The ends were cut back, 2 bases at V and 8 bases at J, with 9 bases in the middle. Germline V gene sequence: CDR1 KGHSH, CDR2 LQKENI. The CDR3 loop reads CASSPTTQEKLFF. CDR3 bases: TGTGCCAGCTCACCAACCACGCAGGAAAAACTGTTTTTT.

V is TRBV4-3 and J is TRBJ1-1; D is possibly TRBD1 (5 bases). Trimming took 3 bases from V and 1 from J, leaving 18 bases between them. The CDR3 is made up of 17 amino acids. The germline CDR1 and CDR2 sequences are LGHNA and YSLEER. Written as DNA, the CDR3 is TGCGCCAGCAGCCAGCTGGGTTTGGGGGGTCCGAACACTGAAGCTTTCTTT. Translated: CASSQLGLGGPNTEAFF.

The rearrangement uses TRBV27 and TRBJ2-1, with TRBD2 matching over 12 bases. V dropped 2 bases and J dropped 5; count of bases not matched to a gene: 10. The length of the CDR3 is 18 residues. Per germline, CDR1 MNHEY and CDR2 SMNVEV (reference sequence). CDR3: CASSLEFPGLAGNNEQFF. The CDR3, as DNA: TGTGCCAGCAGTTTAGAGTTCCCGGGACTAGCGGGCAACAATGAGCAGTTCTTC.

J is TRBJ2-3 and V is TRBV19; 9 nucleotides match TRBD2. Germline trimming cut 5 bases from V and 2 bases from J; bases unmatched to any gene: 8. Germline V gives CDR1 LNHDA, CDR2 SQIVND (reference sequence). The CDR3 contains 16 residues. CDR3 amino acids: CASSRHSGGATDTQYF. The CDR3 region has the DNA TGTGCCAGTAGTCGACATAGCGGGGGCGCCACAGATACGCAGTATTTT.

V usage is TRBV5-1 and J usage is TRBJ2-2; weak D call: TRBD2 (6 bases). CDR3 length: 15 residues. Looked up from germline, CDR1 is SGHRS and CDR2 is YFSETQ. Trimming pared 0 bases from V and 6 bases from J, leaving 12 bases between. The CDR3 DNA is TGCGCCAGCAGCTTGGTTAACCCGGGGGCCGGGGAGCTGTTTTTT. Encoded protein: CASSLVNPGAGELFF.

The chain recombines TRBV7-2 with TRBJ1-2, with a tentative D call TRBD1 (6 bases). CDR1 is SGHTA and CDR2 is FQGNSA in the germline V gene. The V gene lost 1 base and the J gene lost 6 bases, with 12 bases spanning the gap. The CDR3 consists of 14 residues. This chain's CDR3 is CASSLVQGRDGYTF. DNA of the CDR3: TGTGCCAGCAGCTTAGTACAGGGTAGGGATGGCTACACCTTC.

This clone was seen just once. J is TRBJ2-7 and V is TRBV25-1; 7 nucleotides match TRBD1. V lost 6 bases, J lost 3 bases, and 14 bases stayed unmatched. Germline V gene sequence: CDR1 MGHDK, CDR2 SYGVNS. The CDR3 length is 16 residues. CDR3 sequence (DNA): TGTGCCAGCAGCCCGTTCGGTACAGGGGCCCTCTACGAGCAGTACTTC. Encoded protein: CASSPFGTGALYEQYF.

This chain links TRBV19 with TRBJ2-7, with 8 bases identical to TRBD1. The length of the CDR3 is 14 residues. J lost 6 bases, V lost 1 base, and 5 bases had no gene match. Germline-derived CDR1 and CDR2 are LNHDA and SQIVND (reference sequence). The CDR3 loop is CASSIGQGASEQYF. The CDR3 DNA is TGTGCCAGTAGTATAGGGCAGGGGGCATCCGAGCAGTACTTC.

The genes are TRBV27 and TRBJ2-7, with D possibly matching TRBD2 (6 bases). Trimming pared 4 bases from V and 4 bases from J, leaving 14 bases between. The CDR3 is 14 residues long. CDR1 and CDR2 (germline): MNHEY, SMNVEV (reference sequence). The CDR3 protein is CASSSEGRFYEQYF. CDR3 nucleotides: TGTGCCAGCAGTTCAGAGGGGAGGTTTTACGAGCAGTACTTC.

The chain has TRBV5-5 and TRBJ2-7, with 11 positions matching TRBD2. CDR1 is SGHKS and CDR2 is YYEKEE in the germline V gene (reference sequence). J was trimmed by 6 bases and V by 4 bases; bases with no gene match: 9. The CDR3 length is 15 residues. CDR3 in amino acids: CASSITSGSYLEQYF. In DNA form, the CDR3 reads TGTGCCAGCAGCATTACTAGCGGGAGCTATCTCGAGCAGTACTTC.

This chain uses TRBV2 with TRBJ1-1; a possible D gene is TRBD1 (6 bases). CDR1 and CDR2 from the germline V gene are SNHLY and FYNNEI. The CDR3 spans 17 residues. V lost 6 bases to trimming and J lost 3 bases, with 23 bases between them. CDR3 residues: CASRSSGTPRADTEAFF. CDR3 coding DNA: TGTGCCAGCAGGAGTTCCGGGACACCCCGTGCGGACACTGAAGCTTTCTTT. Using reference TRBV2 and TRBJ1-1 for the parts outside the CDR3, the full variable domain is EPEVTQTPSHQVTQMGQEVILRCVPISNHLYFYWYRQILGQKVEFLVSFYNNEISEKSEIFDDQFSVERPDGSNFTLKIRSTKLEDSAMYFCASRSSGTPRADTEAFFGQGTRLTVV.

As to this clone: Other DNA variants within this sample encode the same CDR3. The CDR3 here is CASSLDYYEQYF. CDR3 in DNA: TGTGCCAGCAGCTTAGACTACTACGAGCAGTACTTC. The J gene is TRBJ2-7, the V gene TRBV11-2; no definite D call. Germline V gene data show CDR1 as SGHAT and CDR2 as FQNNGV. The CDR3 has 12 amino acids. Trimming removed 0 bases from V and 3 bases from J, with 3 bases in between.

V and J are TRBV21-1 and TRBJ2-3; the table's D gene call, TRBD2, was not cross checked with the DNA. TRBV21-1 is reported as a pseudogene. This CDR3 spans 21 amino acids. Written as DNA, the CDR3 is TGTGCCAGCAGCATTCCGAGGGGGACTAGCGGTTCTCGTGCTAGCACAGATACGCAGTATTTT. Its translation: CASSIPRGTSGSRASTDTQYF.